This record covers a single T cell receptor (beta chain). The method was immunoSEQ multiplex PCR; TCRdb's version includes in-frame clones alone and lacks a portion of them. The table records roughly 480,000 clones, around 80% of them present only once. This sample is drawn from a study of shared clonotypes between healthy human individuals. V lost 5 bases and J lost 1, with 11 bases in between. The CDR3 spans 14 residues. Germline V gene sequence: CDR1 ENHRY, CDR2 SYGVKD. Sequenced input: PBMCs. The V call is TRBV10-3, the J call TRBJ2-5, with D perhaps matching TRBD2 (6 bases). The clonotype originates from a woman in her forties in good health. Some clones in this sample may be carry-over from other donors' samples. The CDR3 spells CAISKLGGQETQYF. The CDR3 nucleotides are TGTGCCATCAGTAAACTGGGGGGCCAAGAGACCCAGTACTTC.